The clone carrying this T cell receptor beta chain was recorded many times. The same CDR3 arises from other DNA sequences in this sample as well. Before thyroid surgery, none of the patients had received any treatment. This specimen comes from a study of metastatic and nonmetastatic thyroid tumors. Across the whole study: Blood and tumor or nodule tissue repertoires from malignant and benign thyroid patients were compared.

There are 15 residues in the CDR3. Germline V lookup: CDR1 SGHTA, CDR2 FQGNSA. J lost 2 bases, V lost 5 bases, and 7 bases had no gene match. In the original processing: Built for papillary thyroid cancer, a distant-metastasis classifier drew on CDR3 differences across clinicopathological groups. With MiXCR, TCRdb reprocessed the PCR reads. V and J calls and clone size were set by TCRdb, not the authors. The table records roughly 5,200 clones, 25% to 35% of them present only once. This TCR was recovered from a female donor with papillary thyroid cancer or a benign thyroid nodule (not recorded which). Some clones in this sample may be carry-over from other donors' samples. Material for sequencing was adjacent normal tissue. The chain links TRBV7-2 to TRBJ2-3; the match to TRBD1 covers 7 bases. CDR3 in DNA: TGTGCCAGCAGCCCCGGACAGGCGGACACAGATACGCAGTATTTT. Translating gives CASSPGQADTDTQYF. Full variable domain (rest looked up from reference TRBV7-2 and TRBJ2-3): GAGVSQSPSNKVTEKGKDVELRCDPISGHTALYWYRQSLGQGLEFLIYFQGNSAPDKSGLPSDRFSAERTGGSVSTLTIQRTQQEDSAVYLCASSPGQADTDTQYFGPGTRLTVL.